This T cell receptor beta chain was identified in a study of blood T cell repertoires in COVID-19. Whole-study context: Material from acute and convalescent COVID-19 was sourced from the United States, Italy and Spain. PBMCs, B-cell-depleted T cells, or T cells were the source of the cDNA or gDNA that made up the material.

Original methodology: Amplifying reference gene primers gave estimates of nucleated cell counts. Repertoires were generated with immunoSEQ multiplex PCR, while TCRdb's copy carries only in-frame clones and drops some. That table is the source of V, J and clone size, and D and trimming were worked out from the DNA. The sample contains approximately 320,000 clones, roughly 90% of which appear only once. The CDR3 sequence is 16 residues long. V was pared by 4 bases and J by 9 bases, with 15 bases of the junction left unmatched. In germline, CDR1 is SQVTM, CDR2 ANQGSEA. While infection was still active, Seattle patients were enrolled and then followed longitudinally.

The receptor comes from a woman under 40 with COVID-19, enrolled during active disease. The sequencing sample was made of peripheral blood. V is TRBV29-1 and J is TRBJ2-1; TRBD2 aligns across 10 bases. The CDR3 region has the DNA TGCAGCGTTGGAGTAGGGGAACTAGCGGGGAGTGTTGAGCAGTTCTTC. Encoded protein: CSVGVGELAGSVEQFF.